This section outlines one T cell receptor beta chain sequence together with its context. The record originates from a study of shared clonotypes between healthy human individuals. Original data processing: ImmunoSEQ junction-only sequences lacked quality scores, so their filtering differed. Clones were sequenced by immunoSEQ multiplex PCR, and TCRdb holds only the in-frame ones, with some missing. The V and J calls and clone size were taken over from that table, and D and trimming were inferred from the DNA. The table lists under 2,500,000 clones, almost 96% of them singletons. This CDR3 has 15 residues. With V trimmed by 1 base and J by 5 bases, 4 bases remained unmatched. CDR1 is SGHVS, CDR2 FQNEAQ, per germline.

V gene TRBV7-8 combines with J gene TRBJ2-2; TRBD1 agrees at 7 bases. The sequence derives from a man younger than 35 in good health. The sample comprised naive CD4+ T cells sorted from blood. Subset indicated: CD45RA+ positively selected. The CDR3 DNA follows: TGTGCCAGCAGCTTAGTGCAGGGGGAGACCGGGGAGCTGTTTTTT. Protein sequence: CASSLVQGETGELFF. Full variable domain (remainder filled in from reference TRBV7-8 and TRBJ2-2): GAGVSQSPRYKVAKRGQDVALRCDPISGHVSLFWYQQALGQGPEFLTYFQNEAQLDKSGLPSDRFFAERPEGSVSTLKIQRTQQEDSAVYLCASSLVQGETGELFFGEGSRLTVL.